These 30 T cell receptor beta chains were sequenced from one sample in a study of blood T cell repertoires in COVID-19. Assay used: immunoSEQ multiplex PCR; TCRdb lists only in-frame clones, some missing. The sample holds roughly 410,000 clones, about 91% seen once. Sequenced material: peripheral blood. These receptors were collected from a woman in her thirties or forties with COVID-19, enrolled during active disease.

The chain joins TRBV6-2 or TRBV6-3 to TRBJ2-4, with 7 bases that match TRBD2. The germline V gene has CDR1 MNHEY and CDR2 SVGEGT. There are 17 residues in the CDR3. Trimming removed 0 bases from V and 8 bases from J; junction bases left unmatched: 13. CDR3 sequence (DNA): TGTGCCAGCAGTTACTCTTTTTGGGAGGGCCGGGAGGACATTCAGTACTTC. Translation: CASSYSFWEGREDIQYF.

The sample holds a few counts of this clone. The same CDR3 arises from other DNA sequences in this sample as well. This chain connects TRBV7-3 to TRBJ1-6, with TRBD1 matching 7 bases. The germline gives CDR1 SGHTA, CDR2 FQGTGA. J was trimmed by 10 bases and V by 3 bases; bases with no gene match: 6. This CDR3 is 14 amino acids long. The CDR3 sequence: CASSLRQGESPLHF. Here the CDR3 DNA reads TGTGCCAGCAGCTTGCGACAGGGAGAATCACCCCTCCACTTT.

The rearrangement uses TRBV29-1 and TRBJ1-1; D is ambiguous. CDR3 length: 14 residues. CDR1 and CDR2 from the germline V gene are SQVTM and ANQGSEA. V was trimmed by 3 bases and J by 1 base, leaving 12 bases between them. This CDR3 reads CSVDSSSTNTEAFF. In nucleotides, the CDR3 is TGCAGCGTTGATAGCAGCAGTACGAACACTGAAGCTTTCTTT.

V is TRBV9 and J is TRBJ2-1; 7 bases match TRBD2. This CDR3 spans 15 amino acids. The V segment lost 0 bases and the J segment 6 bases; nucleotides outside the gene matches: 6. The germline gives CDR1 SGDLS, CDR2 YYNGEE. In DNA, the CDR3 is TGTGCCAGCAGCGTAGCGGGACTAAGTGCCAATGAGCAGTTCTTC. Its protein product is CASSVAGLSANEQFF.

V is TRBV28 and J is TRBJ1-2; 12 nucleotides agree with TRBD1. CDR1 and CDR2 (germline): MDHEN, SYDVKM. This CDR3 has 15 residues. V was clipped by 5 bases and J by 5 bases; unmatched bases: 6. As DNA, the CDR3 is TGTGCCAGCAGTCCCGGGACAGGGGGCGGATATGGCTACACCTTC. It codes for CASSPGTGGGYGYTF.

The rearrangement joins TRBV5-1 to TRBJ2-3; a possible D gene is TRBD2 (7 bases). This CDR3 comprises 16 residues. V dropped 4 bases and J dropped 5 bases, with 20 bases sitting between them. Germline values: CDR1 SGHRS, CDR2 YFSETQ. CDR3 in DNA: TGCGCCAGCAGCATCCCTTTGGGGGGGGCCGGAGATACGCAGTATTTT. Amino acid sequence: CASSIPLGGAGDTQYF.

The chain joins TRBV28 to TRBJ2-2; TRBD2 might be the D (5 bases). The germline V gene encodes CDR1 MDHEN and CDR2 SYDVKM. The CDR3 consists of 13 residues. V was trimmed by 1 base and J by 13 bases, leaving 13 bases between them. CDR3 residues: CASSLLRGIGLFF. For the CDR3, the DNA is TGTGCCAGCAGTTTATTACGGGGTATTGGGCTGTTTTTT.

V usage is TRBV28 and J usage is TRBJ2-5; D might be TRBD2 (6 bases). V lost 8 bases to trimming and J lost 7 bases, with 17 bases between them. Germline-derived CDR1 and CDR2 are MDHEN and SYDVKM. CDR3 length: 13 residues. CDR3 protein: CASRGRGTLTQYF. The CDR3 nucleotides are TGTGCCAGCCGGGGCCGGGGGACCCTGACCCAGTACTTC. The whole variable domain, remainder taken from reference TRBV28 and TRBJ2-5, is DVKVTQSSRYLVKRTGEKVFLECVQDMDHENMFWYRQDPGLGLRLIYFSYDVKMKEKGDIPEGYSVSREKKERFSLILESASTNQTSMYLCASRGRGTLTQYFGPGTRLLVL.

V usage is TRBV30 and J usage is TRBJ1-4, with 7 bases aligning to TRBD1. Trimming removed 3 bases from V and 0 bases from J; junction bases left unmatched: 4. CDR1 is GTSNPN, CDR2 SVGIG, per germline (reference sequence). The CDR3 is 15 amino acids. CDR3 in DNA: TGTGCCTGGAGCCCTGGGACAGCAACTAATGAAAAACTGTTTTTT. Translating it yields CAWSPGTATNEKLFF.

The V gene is TRBV21-1, the J gene TRBJ1-4. TRBV21-1 is described as a pseudogene. This CDR3 is built from 15 residues. The CDR3 DNA sequence: TGTGCCAGCAGCAAAGTGCTAGTAAGAGTGGAAAAACTGTTTTTT. Encoded protein: CASSKVLVRVEKLFF.

Details on this clone: A read error may account for a junction end that differs from germline. In DNA, the CDR3 is TGTGCCAGCACCGCGGCGGGACGGGGGACTTTCCCATTC. Amino acids: CASTAAGRGTFPF. V gene TRBV2 combines with J gene TRBJ2-7; TRBD2 is a possible D gene (6 bases). Germline CDR1 SNHLY, CDR2 FYNNEI. The CDR3 is made up of 13 amino acids.

The rearrangement links TRBV6-4 to TRBJ2-3; 12 positions match TRBD2. The CDR3 is made up of 15 amino acids. With V trimmed by 6 bases and J by 2 bases, 3 bases remained unmatched. The germline V gene has CDR1 MRHNA and CDR2 SNTAGT. The CDR3 coding sequence is TGTGCCAGCAGCCGGACTAGCGGGGACACAGATACGCAGTATTTT. Translating gives CASSRTSGDTDTQYF.

V is TRBV19 and J is TRBJ1-1, with unresolved D. Per the germline V gene, CDR1 is LNHDA and CDR2 is SQIVND (reference sequence). This CDR3 is 14 amino acids long. The V end was cut by 6 bases, the J end by 0 bases, with 11 bases between. DNA of the CDR3: TGTGCCAGTAGAATCACAGCCATGAACACTGAAGCTTTCTTT. As protein: CASRITAMNTEAFF.

The chain uses TRBV28 and TRBJ1-4; weak D call: TRBD1 (6 bases). Per the germline V gene, CDR1 is MDHEN and CDR2 is SYDVKM. V was shortened by 10 bases and J by 5 bases, with 14 bases between the two germline ends. The CDR3 spans 13 residues. The CDR3: CATETGPNEKLFF. CDR3 bases: TGTGCCACCGAAACAGGGCCGAATGAAAAACTGTTTTTT.

This rearrangement joins TRBV29-1 to TRBJ2-3; 10 bases are a match to TRBD2. CDR1 is SQVTM, CDR2 ANQGSEA, per germline. V shed 6 bases and J 5 bases; nucleotides not matched to a gene: 2. The length of the CDR3 is 12 residues. This CDR3 is CSVASGGDTQYF. The CDR3 coding sequence is TGCAGCGTAGCTAGCGGGGGAGATACGCAGTATTTT.

The chain joins TRBV27 to TRBJ2-2; possibly TRBD1 for D (6 bases). V lost 3 bases to trimming and J lost 6 bases, with 8 bases between them. The CDR3 totals 13 residues. Germline CDR1 is MNHEY and CDR2 is SMNVEV (reference sequence). The DNA for the CDR3 is TGTGCCAGCAGTTTGTCAGGGGCCGGGGAGCTGTTTTTT. Its protein is CASSLSGAGELFF.

The chain uses TRBV2 and TRBJ1-5, with D maybe TRBD1 (6 bases). Per the germline V gene, CDR1 is SNHLY and CDR2 is FYNNEI. V was trimmed by 8 bases and J by 1 base, leaving 12 bases between them. The length of the CDR3 is 14 residues. CDR3 sequence: CASLQGGSNQPQHF. CDR3 in DNA: TGTGCCAGCTTACAGGGTGGAAGCAATCAGCCCCAGCATTTT. Combining the CDR3 with reference TRBV2 and TRBJ1-5 gives the whole variable domain EPEVTQTPSHQVTQMGQEVILRCVPISNHLYFYWYRQILGQKVEFLVSFYNNEISEKSEIFDDQFSVERPDGSNFTLKIRSTKLEDSAMYFCASLQGGSNQPQHFGDGTRLSIL.

The rearrangement uses TRBV9 and TRBJ2-7; tentatively, D is TRBD2 (5 bases). Germline V lookup: CDR1 SGDLS, CDR2 YYNGEE. This CDR3 is 14 amino acids long. V was cut by 0 bases and J by 3 bases, with 10 bases left in between. CDR3 region: CASSVGTLGYEQYF. The DNA for the CDR3 is TGTGCCAGCAGCGTAGGGACTTTGGGCTACGAGCAGTACTTC.

The rearrangement uses TRBV12-5 and TRBJ2-7, with D perhaps matching TRBD1 (5 bases). With 3 bases removed from V and 6 bases from J, the gap between germline ends came to 9 bases. CDR1 and CDR2 (germline): LGHNT, FRNRAP. The CDR3 is 12 residues long. In DNA, the CDR3 is TGTGCTAGTGGTTTCTGGGGCTCCGAGCAGTACTTC. This sequence encodes CASGFWGSEQYF.

The chain has TRBV5-1 and TRBJ2-6; 8 nucleotides agree with TRBD1. This CDR3 has 16 residues. The germline CDR1 and CDR2 sequences are SGHRS and YFSETQ. V was pared by 5 bases and J by 0 bases, with 4 bases of the junction left unmatched. The CDR3: CASRTGAYSGANVLTF. CDR3 nucleotides: TGCGCCAGCAGGACAGGGGCGTACTCTGGGGCCAACGTCCTGACTTTC.

The chain is built from TRBV4-1 and TRBJ1-2; 11 nucleotides match TRBD1. The CDR3 length is 15 residues. J lost 3 bases, V lost 5 bases, and 5 bases had no gene match. Germline CDR1 MGHRA, CDR2 YSYEKL. The CDR3 sequence is CASSSGTGGDYGYTF. The CDR3 bases are TGCGCCAGCAGCTCCGGGACAGGGGGAGACTATGGCTACACCTTC.

This clone was found once. This chain uses TRBV20-1 with TRBJ2-1; TRBD2 is a possible D gene (6 bases). The CDR3 is 11 residues long. Germline assignment: CDR1 DFQATT and CDR2 SNEGSKA (reference sequence). The chain's CDR3 is CSPRRDDEQFF. CDR3 in DNA: TGCAGCCCCCGGCGGGATGATGAGCAGTTCTTC.

This sequence joins TRBV19 and TRBJ1-1; D possibly corresponds to TRBD1 (6 bases). Germline loops: CDR1 LNHDA, CDR2 SQIVND (reference sequence). The CDR3 totals 15 residues. The V gene lost 0 bases and the J gene lost 4 bases, with 12 bases spanning the gap. The CDR3 sequence: CASSIDLRGTTEAFF. CDR3 nucleotide sequence: TGTGCCAGTAGTATAGATCTGAGGGGGACCACTGAAGCTTTCTTT.

The DNA for the CDR3 is TGCGCCAGCAGCCAACTACCGTCGAATACTGAAGCTTTCTTT. Translation gives CASSQLPSNTEAFF. This sequence joins TRBV4-3 and TRBJ1-1; D gene unclear. V lost 2 bases and J 5 bases, leaving 12 bases between the germline ends. The CDR3 is 14 residues long. Germline CDR1 and CDR2: LGHNA and YSLEER.

This chain connects TRBV5-8 to TRBJ2-7; D might be TRBD2 (6 bases). Germline values: CDR1 SGHTS, CDR2 YDEGEE. CDR3 size: 16 residues. V was pared by 3 bases and J by 1 base, with 17 bases between. CDR3 sequence reads: CASSWSAGYGSYEQYF. CDR3 nucleotides: TGTGCCAGCAGCTGGAGCGCGGGGTATGGATCCTACGAGCAGTACTTC.

V is TRBV12-5 and J is TRBJ1-1, with a possible D match to TRBD1 (5 bases). Germline V CDR1 and CDR2: LGHNT, FRNRAP. The V gene lost 5 bases and the J gene lost 3 bases, with 10 bases spanning the gap. This CDR3 is 13 amino acids long. Here the CDR3 DNA reads TGTGCTAGTGGTCGGGACTTCTACACTGAAGCTTTCTTT. It translates to CASGRDFYTEAFF.

This chain joins TRBV11-1 and TRBJ1-2; D unclear. CDR1 is SGHAT, CDR2 FQDESV, per germline (reference sequence). The CDR3 covers 15 residues. Trimming removed 5 bases at V and 4 bases at J, with 17 bases between. CDR3 DNA sequence: TGTGCCAGCAGCGTAGACGGCCGGGGATCCTATGGCTACACCTTC. It translates to CASSVDGRGSYGYTF. Full variable domain (outside the CDR3, taken from reference TRBV11-1 and TRBJ1-2): EAEVAQSPRYKITEKSQAVAFWCDPISGHATLYWYRQILGQGPELLVQFQDESVVDDSQLPKDRFSAERLKGVDSTLKIQPAELGDSAMYLCASSVDGRGSYGYTFGSGTRLTVV.

The chain uses TRBV19 and TRBJ1-4; D is possibly TRBD1 (5 bases). The germline gives CDR1 LNHDA, CDR2 SQIVND (reference sequence). There are 14 residues in the CDR3. V lost 9 bases and J lost 7, with 18 bases in between. DNA for the CDR3: TGTGCCAGCCTTAACAAAGCAAGGGGTGAAAAACTGTTTTTT. Translating gives CASLNKARGEKLFF.

This sequence joins TRBV6-5 and TRBJ1-1; 7 nucleotides align to TRBD1. The V and J ends lost 2 bases and 7 bases, in that order; junction bases with no gene match: 7. This CDR3 is 14 amino acids long. The germline gives CDR1 MNHEY, CDR2 SVGAGI. The CDR3 DNA reads TGTGCCAGCAGTTACAACGGACAGGTATTTGAAGCTTTCTTT. Translation: CASSYNGQVFEAFF.

The chain carries TRBV5-6 and TRBJ1-5; D is uncertain. CDR3 length: 14 residues. Germline V gene lookup returns CDR1 SGHDT and CDR2 YYEEEE. V dropped 0 bases and J dropped 3 bases, with 7 bases sitting between them. CDR3 amino acids: CASSLEQNNQPQHF. DNA of the CDR3: TGTGCCAGCAGCTTGGAACAGAACAATCAGCCCCAGCATTTT.